These T cell receptor beta chains were read from a single sample in a study of CD8 T cells in ankylosing spondylitis. A single record per CDR3 protein comes from TCRdb applying MiXCR to the 5' RACE reads. The table lists about 750,000 distinct CDR3 sequences, around 19% of them singletons. The specimen sequenced was blood, either unsorted or a sorted T cell fraction (not recorded which). These receptors came from a male donor with ankylosing spondylitis. The CDR3 runs from the conserved cysteine through the conserved F or W. The D gene is left open where the match is weak. Only part of the rows carry a size: once, few, many, or a class if the clone is expanded.

>NA|TRBJ2-7|NA|TRBV7-2
CASSLRYRLHGEWEQYF
TGTGCCAGCAGCTTAAGGTATAGACTCCATGGCGAGTGGGAGCAGTACTTC
>few|TRBJ1-5|NA|TRBV12-3/TRBV12-4
CASSFETGARNQPQHF
TGTGCCAGCAGTTTCGAGACGGGGGCTCGCAATCAGCCCCAGCATTTT
>few|TRBJ2-7|NA|TRBV12-3/TRBV12-4
CASSFGRLYEQYF
TGTGCCAGCAGTTTTGGACGGCTATACGAGCAGTACTTC
>many|TRBJ2-5|TRBD2|TRBV27
CASSPPSGRAEETQYF
TGTGCCAGCAGTCCACCTAGCGGGAGGGCCGAAGAGACCCAGTACTTC
>NA|TRBJ1-2|TRBD1|TRBV18
CASSSRDRGNGYTF
TGTGCCAGCTCATCCCGGGACAGGGGGAATGGCTACACCTTC
>few|TRBJ2-3|TRBD2|TRBV20-1
CSARDGGRAWTDTQYF
TGCAGTGCTAGAGACGGCGGGAGGGCCTGGACAGATACGCAGTATTTT
>NA|TRBJ2-2|TRBD2|TRBV7-9
CASRPGLAGSNTGELFF
TGTGCCAGCAGGCCCGGACTAGCGGGATCGAACACCGGGGAGCTGTTTTTT
>NA|TRBJ2-7|TRBD2|TRBV20-1
CSALWGGGSYEQYF
TGCAGTGCTCTTTGGGGGGGAGGCAGCTACGAGCAGTACTTC
>NA|TRBJ2-1|TRBD2|TRBV30
CAWSVLAGNEQFF
TGTGCCTGGAGTGTACTAGCGGGAAATGAGCAGTTCTTC
>once|TRBJ1-1|NA|TRBV18
CASSPGGSGNTEAFF
TGTGCCAGCTCCCCCGGGGGGAGTGGGAACACTGAAGCTTTCTTT
>NA|TRBJ2-3|TRBD1|TRBV29-1
CSVDQGADTQYF
TGCAGCGTTGACCAGGGGGCAGATACGCAGTATTTT
>NA|TRBJ2-5|TRBD1|TRBV5-1
CASSSTGEKTQYF
TGCGCCAGCAGCAGCACAGGGGAAAAGACCCAGTACTTC
>NA|TRBJ2-3|TRBD2|TRBV28
CASSSRSGTSTDTQYF
TGTGCCAGCAGTTCCCGTAGCGGGACGAGCACAGATACGCAGTATTTT
>NA|TRBJ2-5|NA|TRBV12-3/TRBV12-4
CASSFLSETQYF
TGTGCCAGCAGTTTCCTCTCGGAGACCCAGTACTTC
>NA|TRBJ2-1|NA|TRBV12-3/TRBV12-4
CASSLLSGFIINEQFF
TGTGCCAGCAGTTTACTTTCGGGGTTCATCATCAATGAGCAGTTCTTC
>many|TRBJ1-5|NA|TRBV7-9
CASSPRTANQPQHF
TGTGCCAGCAGCCCTCGGACCGCGAATCAGCCCCAGCATTTT
>few|TRBJ2-1|TRBD2|TRBV28
CASSPYQRESHEQFF
TGTGCCAGCAGTCCCTACCAGCGGGAGAGTCATGAGCAGTTCTTC
>NA|TRBJ2-7|TRBD2|TRBV6-5
CASSYGAGEFYEQYF
TGTGCCAGCAGTTACGGAGCGGGGGAGTTCTACGAGCAGTACTTC
>few|TRBJ1-1|NA|TRBV4-1
CASSQVRGFEAFF
TGCGCCAGCAGCCAAGTCAGAGGTTTTGAAGCTTTCTTT
>NA|TRBJ1-3|TRBD1|TRBV5-1
CASSLEGQGRSGNTIYF
TGCGCCAGCAGCTTGGAGGGACAGGGGAGATCTGGAAACACCATATATTTT
>NA|TRBJ2-3|NA|TRBV25-1
CASSESIPDTQYF
TGTGCCAGCAGTGAATCTATTCCCGATACGCAGTATTTT
>NA|TRBJ2-7|NA|TRBV12-3/TRBV12-4
CASSPLGGHYEQYF
TGTGCCAGCAGTCCGCTCGGGGGGCACTACGAGCAGTACTTC
>NA|TRBJ2-3|TRBD2|TRBV12-3/TRBV12-4
CASSLGTSGGDF
TGTGCCAGCAGTCTGGGGACTAGCGGGGGAGATTTT
>few|TRBJ2-6|NA|TRBV6-1
CASRLSSGANVLTF
TGTGCCAGCAGATTGAGCTCTGGGGCCAACGTCCTGACTTTC
>few|TRBJ2-7|NA|TRBV15
CATSRDRVREQYF
TGTGCCACCAGCAGAGACAGGGTACGCGAGCAGTACTTC
>few|TRBJ2-2|NA|TRBV10-2
CASSEQGSITGELFF
TGCGCCAGCAGTGAGCAGGGGTCCATCACCGGGGAGCTGTTTTTT
>many|TRBJ1-1|NA|TRBV27
CASSLWGDLNTEAFF
TGTGCCAGCAGTTTATGGGGAGATTTGAACACTGAAGCTTTCTTT
>NA|TRBJ1-5|NA|TRBV21-1
CASSARDDNFKQPQHF
TGTGCCAGCAGCGCCCGGGACGACAACTTTAAACAGCCCCAGCATTTT
>many|TRBJ1-2|TRBD1|TRBV5-1
CASSSSTGVGYGYTF
TGCGCCAGCAGCTCAAGCACAGGGGTGGGCTATGGCTACACCTTC
>NA|TRBJ2-5|TRBD2|TRBV7-2
CASTTTGREEETQYF
TGTGCCAGCACCACAACAGGGCGGGAGGAAGAGACCCAGTACTTC
>NA|TRBJ2-7|NA|TRBV7-9
CASSVHTGYPEVEQYF
TGTGCCAGCAGCGTCCACACAGGGTACCCGGAGGTCGAGCAGTACTTC
>few|TRBJ1-2|TRBD1|TRBV5-1
CASRTDRGARGYTF
TGCGCCAGTCGAACGGACAGGGGAGCTCGGGGCTACACCTTC
>few|TRBJ2-7|TRBD2|TRBV20-1
CSATTSGPLREQYF
TGCAGTGCTACGACTAGCGGACCGTTACGGGAGCAGTACTTC